Here is one T cell receptor (beta chain) with its context. This clonotype was seen only once. Its cognate antigen has yet to be identified. Nothing much larger sits one base from this clone, and base qualities are not available. The CDR3 starts with the cysteine, ends with the phenylalanine, and has 18 residues. CDR3 DNA is the only sequence kept; it has 54 bases, read in frame from the first base. For CDR1 and CDR2, the germline V gene lists ENHRY and SYGVKD. Trimming takes 0 bases off V and 4 bases off J; junction bases not matched to a gene: 12. The data were obtained in a study of blood T cells in healthy people across ages (dated by TCRdb to between 2014 and 2017). About the study as a whole: In model experiments, template switching captured about one uniquely barcoded TCR beta cDNA molecule for every two T cells. For two donors (one aged 18 to 30 and one aged 80 or older), the study analyzed two additional independent replicas of 1 million unique cDNA reads from the same blood draw. To avoid experimental bias, donors of different ages were randomly spread across the sequencing lanes. To track age-related changes in TCR beta repertoire diversity, the study relied on deep sequencing normalized with unique cDNA molecular identifiers. Four age groups were formed from the donors: young (average roughly 16 years), middle-aged (approximately 39), aged (about 62) and long-lived (roughly 88). General study outcomes and caveats: A strong correlation was found between observed TCR beta diversity and the percentage of naive T cells measured by flow cytometry. Compared with the aged group, more naive CD4+ T cells, fewer expanded clones and increased TCR diversity were shown by the long-lived group, suggesting age selection. Conclusive comparison of naive and antigen-experienced compartments was prevented by the profiling of bulk unsorted PBMCs. Total diversity estimates from one million sequenced T cells were considered lower bounds and underestimates. The CMV infection status of donors was not known, potentially confounding age-related changes in expanded clonotypes. As age increased, observed TCR beta diversity per million T cells dropped in a roughly linear way, and a significant reduction was already evident by age 40.

The donors were roughly 39 Caucasian individuals from Russia, aged roughly 6 to 100 years, who were systemically healthy. Around 9.9 milliliters of peripheral blood were collected from each donor into EDTA-treated Vacutainer tubes. PBMCs were isolated by Ficoll-Paque density-gradient centrifugation, with at least 6 million obtained per sample. Total RNA, at least 5 micrograms per sample, was extracted from PBMCs with Trizol reagent. Naive CD45RAhigh/CD27high T cell percentages were measured by flow cytometry on a PBMC aliquot from every donor. The protocol used for the library was 5' RACE. A second roughly 7 to 11 cycle PCR used a sample-barcoded 5' primer and a J-beta primer mix. A unique molecular identifier was introduced onto each TCR beta cDNA molecule by a template-switch 5' adaptor carrying 12 random nucleotides. Each sample yielded at least 2.5 million CDR3-containing paired-end reads. First-strand cDNA was synthesized from all RNA with the Mint cDNA synthesis kit, primed by a TRBC-specific oligonucleotide. After uracil-DNA glycosylase treatment, a first 18-cycle PCR used universal primers M1SS and BC2_uni_R on all cDNA. In the paper's pipeline: For normalization, 1 million high-quality reads were randomly selected from each sample, with every read carrying a distinct molecular identifier. Reads sharing molecular identifiers were discarded rather than binned into consensus sequences. MiTCR, with a Q25 quality threshold and the strictest error-elimination algorithm, was used for CDR3 identification, clonotype clustering and error correction. Lower-bound total TCR beta diversity was estimated with a nonparametric unseen species model using Euler transformation. TCRdb redid the processing of the public reads, applying fastp at Q25 and MiXCR, and retained in-frame beta chains. Under each unique CDR3 protein, matching rows form one entry showing the most common genes and DNA. TCRdb, not the authors, supplied the V and J calls. Here the sample has approximately 2,000,000 distinct CDR3 sequences; roughly two fifths occur a single time. Of the sample, 23% is held by the ten largest clones.

The chain employs TRBV10-3 and TRBJ2-3; 8 bases in the middle match TRBD2. The source material was blood. The receptor was derived from a human donor in good health. The DNA sequence is as follows: TGTGCCATCAGTGAGTCGATGCCTGGCGGGGGGCGCGCAGATACGCAGTATTTT. Translation gives CAISESMPGGGRADTQYF.